Below are 4 T cell receptor beta chains sequenced from a single sample in a study of T cell changes during pregnancy in multiple sclerosis. Clones were read by immunoSEQ multiplex PCR, and TCRdb kept only the in-frame ones, dropping some. Here the sample spans roughly 30,000 clones, roughly 91% being singletons. This material consisted of CD4+ T cells from peripheral blood mononuclear cells, taken in the first trimester of pregnancy. The receptors stem from a female donor in good health, enrolled as a control in a pregnancy study.

This clone came up once. J is TRBJ2-7 and V is TRBV20-1; D uncertain. CDR1 is DFQATT, CDR2 SNEGSKA, per germline (reference sequence). Trimming cost V 6 bases and J 3 bases, with 9 bases left between them. CDR3 length: 11 residues. The CDR3 sequence: CSAYQSYEQYF. CDR3 nucleotide sequence: TGCAGTGCCTACCAAAGCTACGAGCAGTACTTC.

This clone was detected only a few times. The rearrangement joins TRBV6-5 to TRBJ1-2; D is uncertain. Trimming left V 0 bases short and J 11 bases short, with 10 bases between. Germline-derived CDR1 and CDR2 are MNHEY and SVGAGI. The CDR3 length is 12 residues. The CDR3 DNA reads as TGTGCCAGCAGTTACTCGAGGGAGCGTTACACCTTC. This encodes CASSYSRERYTF.

The chain carries TRBV19 and TRBJ1-6; D unresolved. Trimming stripped 6 bases from V and 5 bases from J, with 14 bases between. CDR1 is LNHDA, CDR2 SQIVND, per germline (reference sequence). This CDR3 has 15 amino acids. The DNA of the CDR3 is TGTGCCAGTAGAGTATACCACACCAATAATTCACCCCTCCACTTT. This codes for CASRVYHTNNSPLHF.

This chain connects TRBV23-1 to TRBJ2-3, with 8 bases identical to TRBD1. TRBV23-1 is an open reading frame whose function is uncertain. Trimming at V came to 3 bases and at J to 3 bases, leaving 14 bases not matched to a gene. The CDR3 covers 18 residues. The CDR3 reads CASSHSFQGARWTDTQYF. The CDR3 coding sequence is TGCGCCAGCAGTCATTCGTTTCAGGGGGCGCGTTGGACAGATACGCAGTATTTT.